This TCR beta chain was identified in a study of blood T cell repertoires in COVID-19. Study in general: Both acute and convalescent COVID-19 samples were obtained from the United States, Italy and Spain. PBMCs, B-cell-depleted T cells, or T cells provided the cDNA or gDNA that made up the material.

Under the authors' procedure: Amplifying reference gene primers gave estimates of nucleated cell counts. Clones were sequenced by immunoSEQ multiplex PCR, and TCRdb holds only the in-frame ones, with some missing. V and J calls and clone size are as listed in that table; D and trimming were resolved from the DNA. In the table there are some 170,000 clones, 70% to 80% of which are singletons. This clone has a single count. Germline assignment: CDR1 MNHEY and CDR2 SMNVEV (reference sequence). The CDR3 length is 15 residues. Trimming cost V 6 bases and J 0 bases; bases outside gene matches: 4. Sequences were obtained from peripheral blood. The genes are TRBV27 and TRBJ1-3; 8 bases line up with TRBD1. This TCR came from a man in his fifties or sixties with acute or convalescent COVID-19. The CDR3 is CASSPGGHSGNTIYF. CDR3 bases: TGTGCCAGCAGCCCAGGGGGCCACTCTGGAAACACCATATATTTT.